Below, 15 T cell receptor beta chains from the same sample are listed, as sequenced in a study of T-cell memory formation after mild COVID-19. TCRdb analysed the 5' RACE reads with MiXCR anew, one entry per CDR3 protein. The profile shows 450,000 or so distinct CDR3 sequences, 25% of them singletons. Sequencing was performed on PBMCs or a T cell subset sorted from them (not recorded which). These receptors were taken from an adult woman who had mild COVID-19 (a few samples of this study predate the infection). Cell type and time point are not known.

This chain joins TRBV29-1 and TRBJ2-3; D is perhaps TRBD1 (5 bases). The germline gives CDR1 SQVTM, CDR2 ANQGSEA. Trimming left V 2 bases short and J 5 bases short, with 17 bases between. The CDR3 is made up of 15 amino acids. The CDR3: CSVEMGIGRGDTQYF. CDR3 bases: TGCAGCGTTGAAATGGGAATTGGTAGGGGAGATACGCAGTATTTT.

The chain couples TRBV2 to TRBJ1-1; D possibly corresponds to TRBD1 (6 bases). Trimming took off 6 bases at V and 4 bases at J, with 21 bases between the two ends. The CDR3 spans 16 residues. CDR1 SNHLY and CDR2 FYNNEI come from the germline V gene. CDR3 protein: CASSQQGTSLGTEAFF. DNA for the CDR3: TGTGCCAGCAGCCAACAAGGGACAAGCTTAGGCACTGAAGCTTTCTTT.

This chain links TRBV19 with TRBJ2-2, with 7 bases that match TRBD1. After removal of 7 bases from V and 2 bases from J, the junction contained 10 bases not matched to a gene. This CDR3 is built from 16 residues. Germline V gives CDR1 LNHDA, CDR2 SQIVND (reference sequence). CDR3 loop: CASTVDRDTNTGELFF. The CDR3 coding sequence is TGTGCCAGTACCGTCGACAGGGACACAAACACCGGGGAGCTGTTTTTT.

CDR3 sequence: CASSAGAGGEEQYF. CDR3 nucleotide sequence: TGTGCCAGCAGTGCCGGGGCGGGAGGTGAAGAGCAGTACTTC. The chain carries TRBV2 and TRBJ2-7, with 8 bases identical to TRBD2. Germline assignment: CDR1 SNHLY and CDR2 FYNNEI. The CDR3 totals 14 residues. Losses at the gene ends were 4 bases for V and 7 bases for J; bases not matched to a gene: 9. The full variable domain, with the rest looked up from reference TRBV2 and TRBJ2-7, is EPEVTQTPSHQVTQMGQEVILRCVPISNHLYFYWYRQILGQKVEFLVSFYNNEISEKSEIFDDQFSVERPDGSNFTLKIRSTKLEDSAMYFCASSAGAGGEEQYFGPGTRLTVT.

This clonotype has more than one count but fewer than ten. The CDR3 sequence is CASSFPVGAYNEQFF. CDR3 DNA sequence: TGCGCCAGCAGCTTCCCTGTGGGGGCCTACAATGAGCAGTTCTTC. The V call is TRBV5-1, the J call TRBJ2-1, with D perhaps TRBD1 or TRBD2 (5 bases each). The CDR3 length is 15 residues. In germline, CDR1 is SGHRS, CDR2 YFSETQ. V lost 2 bases and J 2 bases, leaving 11 bases between the germline ends.

This clonotype came up a few times. CDR3 sequence reads: CATSPGQGRRSSYEQYF. The DNA of the CDR3 is TGTGCCACCAGTCCCGGACAGGGGAGAAGGAGCTCCTACGAGCAGTACTTC. The V call is TRBV24-1, the J call TRBJ2-7, with 9 bases lining up with TRBD1. The V segment lost 6 bases and the J segment 0 bases; nucleotides outside the gene matches: 11. Germline CDR1 reads KGHDR; CDR2 reads SFDVKD. CDR3 size: 17 residues.

The chain links TRBV7-8 to TRBJ2-3; 8 bases are shared with TRBD1. The CDR3 contains 14 residues. The trim removed 6 bases at V and 6 bases at J, leaving 8 bases unmatched. The germline V gene encodes CDR1 SGHVS and CDR2 FQNEAQ. CDR3 DNA: TGTGCCAGCAGGGAGGACAGGGTGGCGGATACGCAGTATTTT. Its protein is CASREDRVADTQYF.

The genes are TRBV6-6 and TRBJ2-6; 14 positions agree with TRBD2. Looked up from germline, CDR1 is MNHNY and CDR2 is SVGAGI (reference sequence). V dropped 7 bases and J dropped 0; count of bases not matched to a gene: 11. The CDR3 is 20 residues long. CDR3 DNA: TGTGCCAGCAAAGGGTCGGGGGGACTAGCGGGAGACTCTGGGGCCAACGTCCTGACTTTC. Translated, it gives CASKGSGGLAGDSGANVLTF.

This clonotype was found a few times. This chain connects TRBV7-9 to TRBJ1-1; D uncertain. Trimming removed 5 bases at V and 1 base at J, with 5 bases between. The CDR3 sequence is 12 residues long. Germline assignment: CDR1 SEHNR and CDR2 FQNEAQ (reference sequence). CDR3 nucleotides: TGTGCCAGCAGCCAGAGGAACACTGAAGCTTTCTTT. Residues: CASSQRNTEAFF.

The V gene is TRBV24-1, the J gene TRBJ2-3; TRBD2 aligns across 12 bases. The CDR3 sequence is 18 residues long. The junction had 7 bases not matched to a gene; V was cut back by 1 base and J by 3 bases. CDR1 is KGHDR, CDR2 SFDVKD, per germline. The CDR3 sequence is CATSDFSKTSGRTDTQYF. The CDR3 bases are TGTGCCACCAGTGATTTTTCAAAGACTAGCGGGAGAACAGATACGCAGTATTTT.

The rearrangement links TRBV18 to TRBJ1-1; D ambiguous. The ends were cut back, 2 bases at V and 2 bases at J, with 9 bases in the middle. The germline V gene has CDR1 KGHSH and CDR2 LQKENI. CDR3 length: 14 residues. The CDR3 DNA reads TGTGCCAGCTCACCAATTGGTCGAAACACTGAAGCTTTCTTT. It encodes CASSPIGRNTEAFF.

This clonotype was observed a handful of times. The rearrangement links TRBV5-5 to TRBJ2-1, with 13 bases that match TRBD2. This CDR3 is 16 amino acids long. Germline lookup yields CDR1 SGHKS and CDR2 YYEKEE (reference sequence). Unmatched junction bases numbered 3, after V lost 4 bases and J lost 2 bases. This CDR3 is CASSPTSGGAYNEQFF. The DNA of the CDR3 is TGTGCCAGCAGCCCAACTAGCGGGGGGGCCTACAATGAGCAGTTCTTC.

This clonotype came up a few times. The chain uses TRBV7-2 and TRBJ2-5; no clear D gene. CDR1 SGHTA and CDR2 FQGNSA come from the germline V gene. Trimming took 1 base from V and 6 from J, leaving 9 bases between them. The CDR3 runs 13 residues. The CDR3 DNA follows: TGTGCCAGCAGCTTAGAAGGCCTACAGACCCAGTACTTC. It translates to CASSLEGLQTQYF.

This clonotype was counted a few times. The rearrangement joins TRBV27 to TRBJ2-7; D perhaps matches TRBD1 (5 bases). Between the trimmed V and J ends, which lost 7 bases and 4 bases, there was a span of 20 bases. The length of the CDR3 is 15 residues. CDR1 MNHEY and CDR2 SMNVEV come from the germline V gene (reference sequence). The CDR3 region is CASTTAGLVGYEQYF. The CDR3 DNA sequence: TGTGCCAGCACTACGGCAGGGTTGGTGGGGTACGAGCAGTACTTC.

The chain joins TRBV7-8 to TRBJ2-3, with 12 nucleotides matching TRBD2. The CDR3 loop spans 16 amino acids. Germline lookup yields CDR1 SGHVS and CDR2 FQNEAQ. V trimming: 5 bases; J trimming: 7 bases; junction bases outside the gene matches: 10. The DNA of the CDR3 is TGTGCCAGCAGCCCTAGGACTAGCGGGATGGTAAATACGCAGTATTTT. It is translated as CASSPRTSGMVNTQYF.